Below, 3 T cell receptor beta chains from the same sample are listed, as sequenced in a study of cytomegalovirus exposure and HLA in healthy donors. Some clones are missing from TCRdb's copy, which holds only in-frame ones; the method was immunoSEQ multiplex PCR. Of over 100,000 clones listed, roughly 89% are singletons. Sequences were obtained from PBMCs. The receptors were sampled from a woman aged 18-35 years in good health and CMV-seronegative.

J is TRBJ2-5 and V is TRBV12-5, with 8 positions matching TRBD1. V lost 6 bases and J lost 2; bases outside the gene matches: 8. CDR3 length: 15 residues. Per the germline V gene, CDR1 is LGHNT and CDR2 is FRNRAP. The CDR3 coding sequence is TGTGCTAGTGGAACCGGACAGGGACCTCAAGAGACCCAGTACTTC. It is translated as CASGTGQGPQETQYF.

The chain uses TRBV5-1 and TRBJ1-3; D is uncertain. Germline CDR1 SGHRS, CDR2 YFSETQ. The V and J ends lost 4 bases and 0 bases respectively, with 8 bases between them. This CDR3 has 14 amino acids. The CDR3: CASSRGSSGNTIYF. CDR3 nucleotides: TGCGCCAGCAGCAGAGGAAGCTCTGGAAACACCATATATTTT.

V and J are TRBV6-6 and TRBJ2-1; 12 nucleotides agree with TRBD2. Trimming at V came to 3 bases and at J to 5 bases, leaving 5 bases not matched to a gene. The CDR3 extends over 16 amino acids. Germline V CDR1 and CDR2: MNHNY, SVGAGI (reference sequence). CDR3 loop: CASSYIRTSGNNEQFF. The CDR3 DNA reads as TGTGCCAGCAGTTATATCCGGACTAGCGGGAACAATGAGCAGTTCTTC.